Listed below are T cell receptor beta chains from one sample, sequenced in a study of vaccination effects on CD4 cells after COVID-19. For these receptors, no antigen is known. Method: immunoSEQ multiplex PCR; TCRdb's copy keeps in-frame clones and lacks some. Among about 50,000 clones, under 85% were seen once, and the ten largest hold about 5%. The source material was CD4+ T cells from PBMCs cultured without peptide, sampled after COVID-19 vaccination. These receptors came from a human donor who had a prior SARS-CoV-2 infection. Each CDR3 is given with its conserved first and last residue. The D gene is left open where the match is weak. Part of the rows lack a size; the others show once, few, many or a class for expanded clones.

CDR3 length	V gene	J gene	D gene	clone size	CDR3 DNA	CDR3 protein
21	TRBV30	TRBJ2-2	TRBD2	NA	TGTGCCTGGAGTGTACATCTAGAGTCTAGCGGGAGGGCCCGGATGGCCGGGGAGCTGTTTTTT	CAWSVHLESSGRARMAGELFF
12	TRBV3-1/TRBV3-2	TRBJ1-2	NA	few	TGTGCCAGCAGTCTGACAGACTATGGCTACACCTTC	CASSLTDYGYTF
14	TRBV5-1	TRBJ1-2	NA	few	TGCGCCAGCAGCTTGGATCCGGGAAACTATGGCTACACCTTC	CASSLDPGNYGYTF
15	TRBV6-5	TRBJ1-4	NA	NA	TGTGCCAGCAGTTACTCAGGGTCGTCGGATGAAAAACTGTTTTTT	CASSYSGSSDEKLFF
14	TRBV5-1	TRBJ1-2	NA	NA	TGCGCCAGCAGCTCGGACGGGTTGGGGTATGGCTACACCTTC	CASSSDGLGYGYTF
14	TRBV2	TRBJ2-1	NA	NA	TGTGCCAGCAGTGGGATCGTAAGGGGGAATGAGCAGTTCTTC	CASSGIVRGNEQFF
14	TRBV5-1	TRBJ2-1	NA	NA	TGCGCCAGCAGCTTGGTGGCGGCCTACAATGAGCAGTTCTTC	CASSLVAAYNEQFF
16	TRBV20-1	TRBJ1-5	NA	NA	TGCAGTGCTAGTCCGGGTTTGACAGCCCTCAGGCAGCCCCAGCATTTT	CSASPGLTALRQPQHF
16	TRBV11-2	TRBJ2-7	TRBD2	few	TGTGCCAGCAGCCCTATAGCGGGGAAAAGCTCCTACGAGCAGTACTTC	CASSPIAGKSSYEQYF
14	TRBV7-9	TRBJ2-7	TRBD1	few	TGTGCCAGCCGGGGACAGGCGTTATCCTACGAGCAGTACTTC	CASRGQALSYEQYF
15	TRBV5-1	TRBJ1-6	NA	NA	TGCGCCAGCAGCTTTGGGGTAAACTATAATTCACCCCTCCACTTT	CASSFGVNYNSPLHF
15	TRBV27	TRBJ1-1	NA	NA	TGTGCCAGCAGTTTACTGAGTACCGGGGACACTGAAGCTTTCTTT	CASSLLSTGDTEAFF
15	TRBV5-6	TRBJ2-1	TRBD2	few	TGTGCCAGCAGCTTTAAGTCTCTAGCGGAGTTCGAGCAGTTCTTC	CASSFKSLAEFEQFF
11	TRBV2	TRBJ2-1	NA	NA	TGTGCCACGCGGAACTACAATGAGCAGTTCTTC	CATRNYNEQFF
13	TRBV18	TRBJ2-5	NA	NA	TGTGCCAGCTCACGAGGCCCCCAAGAGACCCAGTACTTC	CASSRGPQETQYF
15	TRBV11-1	TRBJ2-1	NA	few	TGTGCCAGCGCTATCCGGGTCCGCTCCTACAATGAGCAGTTCTTC	CASAIRVRSYNEQFF
14	TRBV10-3	TRBJ2-7	TRBD2	NA	TGTGCCATCAGTCGAGCGGGGGACTCCTACGAGCAGTACTTC	CAISRAGDSYEQYF
16	TRBV5-1	TRBJ1-4	NA	NA	TGCACCAGCAGCTGGAGCACAGGAGCAACTAATGAAAAACTGTTTTTT	CTSSWSTGATNEKLFF
18	TRBV4-3	TRBJ2-3	TRBD2	NA	TGCGCCAGCTCCCGCTCACTAGCGGGCACTGGGGGCACAGATACGCAGTATTTT	CASSRSLAGTGGTDTQYF
16	TRBV6-5	TRBJ2-5	TRBD2	NA	TGTGCCAGCAGTTACCTTTCCGCAGCGGGAGCAGAGACCCAGTACTTC	CASSYLSAAGAETQYF
19	TRBV7-9	TRBJ2-6	TRBD2	NA	TGTGCCAGCAGCTGGGGGACTAGCGGGAGATTCTCTGGGGCCAACGTCCTGACTTTC	CASSWGTSGRFSGANVLTF
13	TRBV7-3	TRBJ2-5	NA	few	TGTGCCAGCAGCTACGGACAATCGGAGACCCAGTACTTC	CASSYGQSETQYF
17	TRBV4-2	TRBJ2-5	TRBD2	NA	TGTGCCAGCAGCGGGAGGGCGGGAGAGGGGCTCCAAGAGACCCAGTACTTC	CASSGRAGEGLQETQYF
15	TRBV19	TRBJ2-7	TRBD2	few	TGTGCCAGTAGTATAGTGGTAGCGGGACCCTACGAGCAGTACTTC	CASSIVVAGPYEQYF
16	TRBV3-1/TRBV3-2	TRBJ2-3	NA	NA	TGTGCCAGCAGCCAAGAGTTGGCGAGGGGCACAGATACGCAGTATTTT	CASSQELARGTDTQYF
16	TRBV6-1	TRBJ2-7	TRBD2	few	TGTGCCAGCAGTGACCGACTAGCTTCTCTCCTCTACGAGCAGTACTTC	CASSDRLASLLYEQYF
13	TRBV5-1	TRBJ1-1	NA	NA	TGCGCCAGCAGGTTCCGTGGGGCAGATGAAGCTTTCTTT	CASRFRGADEAFF
16	TRBV4-3	TRBJ2-1	TRBD2	NA	TGCGCCAGCAGCCAAGATCTCGCTAGCGGTCTGAATGAGCAGTTCTTC	CASSQDLASGLNEQFF
13	TRBV18	TRBJ1-1	NA	NA	TGTGCCAGCTCAGGGCAGGGGAACACTGAAGCTTTCTTT	CASSGQGNTEAFF
15	TRBV9	TRBJ2-1	TRBD1	NA	TGTGCCAGCAGCGTCGGGACAGGGGGTGGAGGTGAGCAGTTCTTC	CASSVGTGGGGEQFF
14	TRBV15	TRBJ2-7	NA	NA	TGTGCCACCAGCCCTACGGACAGAACCTACGAGCAGTACTTC	CATSPTDRTYEQYF
15	TRBV5-1	TRBJ2-7	TRBD2	NA	TGCGCCAGCAGCCCTTGGACTAGCGGGAGTTACGAGCAGTACTTC	CASSPWTSGSYEQYF
17	TRBV11-2	TRBJ2-1	TRBD2	NA	TGTGCCAGCAGCTCAAATAGCGGGAGTGGCCTGTACAATGAGCAGTTCTTC	CASSSNSGSGLYNEQFF
12	TRBV29-1	TRBJ1-1	NA	NA	TGCAGCGTTAATCAGAGGAACACTGAAGCTTTCTTT	CSVNQRNTEAFF
15	TRBV19	TRBJ2-1	TRBD2	NA	TGTGCCACCGCTCCCGAGGGACTAGCAGTCAATGAGCAGTTCTTC	CATAPEGLAVNEQFF
15	TRBV6-5	TRBJ2-7	NA	NA	TGTGCCAGCAGTCGGGATCGGCGCGGATCCTACGAGCAGTACTTC	CASSRDRRGSYEQYF
15	TRBV2	TRBJ2-1	TRBD2	NA	TGTGCCAGCAGCAAAACTAGCGGAGCCGGCAATGAGCAGTTCTTC	CASSKTSGAGNEQFF
14	TRBV7-2	TRBJ2-5	NA	NA	TGTGCCAGCAGCTATAACGGGGGAGGCGAGACCCAGTACTTC	CASSYNGGGETQYF
14	TRBV2	TRBJ1-6	NA	NA	TGTGCCAGCAGTGAACTGGGGCGCAATTCACCCCTCCACTTT	CASSELGRNSPLHF
17	TRBV2	TRBJ2-5	TRBD1	NA	TGTGCCAGCAGGGCTTGGGGACAGGGGAAGGGGCAAGAGACCCAGTACTTC	CASRAWGQGKGQETQYF
16	TRBV5-1	TRBJ1-4	NA	NA	TGCGCCAGCAGCTGGAGCACAGGAGCAACTAATGAAAAACTGTTTTTT	CASSWSTGATNEKLFF
16	TRBV7-8	TRBJ1-3	TRBD1	NA	TGTGCCAGCAGCTTACAGGGGGCGGGCTCTGGAAACACCATATATTTT	CASSLQGAGSGNTIYF
16	TRBV9	TRBJ1-2	NA	once	TGTGCCAGCAGCGCGTGGGACGGTCGAGCTTCGTATGGCTACACCTTC	CASSAWDGRASYGYTF
15	TRBV6-5	TRBJ1-4	TRBD1	NA	TGTGCCAGCAGTCGCGGGACAGGGAGGCATGAAAAACTGTTTTTT	CASSRGTGRHEKLFF
12	TRBV12-3/TRBV12-4	TRBJ2-2	NA	NA	TGTGCCAGCAGTTTTCTGTCCGGGGAGCTGTTTTTT	CASSFLSGELFF
13	TRBV7-2	TRBJ2-1	NA	few	TGTGCCAGCAGCTTAGTCATAGAGGCTGAGCAGTTCTTC	CASSLVIEAEQFF
16	TRBV18	TRBJ1-1	TRBD1	NA	TGTGCCAGCTCATTAACTCGGGACAGGGAGAACACTGAAGCTTTCTTT	CASSLTRDRENTEAFF
15	TRBV5-1	TRBJ1-1	TRBD1	NA	TGCGCCAGCAGCTCAGGGACAGGGGGCGTCACTGAAGCTTTCTTT	CASSSGTGGVTEAFF
14	TRBV21-1	TRBJ2-7	NA	NA	TGTGCCAGCAGGGGGCCGGGACAATTCTACGAGCAGTACTTC	CASRGPGQFYEQYF
16	TRBV19	TRBJ1-5	NA	once	TGTGCCAGTAGCTTTGGGCCGTACCAAAGCAATCAGCCCCAGCATTTT	CASSFGPYQSNQPQHF
14	TRBV5-4	TRBJ1-2	NA	NA	TGTGCCAGCAGCTTGTTGCAGGGACGGGACGGCTACACCTTC	CASSLLQGRDGYTF
17	TRBV30	TRBJ1-5	NA	NA	TGTGCCTGGAGTCCCTTCGGGGCGCAGACTAGCAATCAGCCCCAGCATTTT	CAWSPFGAQTSNQPQHF
11	TRBV2	TRBJ1-1	NA	NA	TGTGCCAGCAGTGAAGTAGAGGAAGCTTTCTTT	CASSEVEEAFF